This entry is about one TCR beta chain. Its antigen remains unknown. These data originate in a study of T-cell reconstitution after alpha-beta-depleted transplantation in children. Study conclusions and caveats: Approximately two months post-transplant, alpha-beta T cells reportedly originated from several hundred expanded graft clones. Recipient T cells and thymic progenitors that survived were the source of the high TCRbeta diversity seen at day 60 in some patients. Newly generated T cells supplied most T-cell counts and diversity one year post-transplant.

For TCRbeta, the library was prepared with unique molecular identifiers. TCRdb reanalysed the PCR reads using MiXCR and keeps one entry per CDR3 protein. The table shows hundreds of thousands of distinct CDR3 sequences, with around 15% occurring only once. The V and J ends lost 6 bases and 1 base respectively, with 10 bases between them. This CDR3 has 13 amino acids. The starting material was PBMCs, mostly from graft donor cells, obtained 360 days after TCRalphabeta/CD19-depleted stem cell transplant. The sequence derives from a male patient aged 2-15 years who had a stem cell transplant for acute lymphoblastic leukemia, so the T cells may come from the graft donor. V usage is TRBV12-3 or TRBV12-4 and J usage is TRBJ2-7, with D perhaps matching TRBD1 (6 bases). The CDR3 DNA reads TGTGCCAGCAGGCCTGACAGGTCCTACGAGCAGTACTTC. Encoded protein: CASRPDRSYEQYF.